Here is one TCR beta chain with its context. Its cognate antigen is unknown. The sample is drawn from a study of beta chain features in type 1 diabetes. Study context: Age, gender and cell yields were similar between patients and healthy donors. The study, taken as a whole, reports: TCRB CDR3 length was moderately but significantly reduced in all four CD4+ subsets of Type 1 diabetes patients. Fewer junction insertions and more nucleotide deletions appeared in type 1 diabetes patients.

Sort purity for all populations was recorded as exceeding 98%. V shed 0 bases and J 6 bases; nucleotides not matched to a gene: 9. This CDR3 is 17 amino acids long. CDR1 LGHNA and CDR2 YSLEER come from the germline V gene. The authors reverse transcribed all of the isolated RNA, so sequencing captured expressed TCRB transcripts. Clones were read by immunoSEQ multiplex PCR, and TCRdb kept only the in-frame ones, dropping some. Of over 200,000 clones detected, roughly a tenth appear once; the ten largest clones hold 0.017%. The rearrangement joins TRBV4-3 to TRBJ2-1, with 9 bases matching TRBD2. This sequence originates from a man between 25 and 39 years old with type 1 diabetes. The source material was naive CD4+ T cells from blood. The CDR3 DNA is TGCGCCAGCAGCCAAGATTTTATTGCGGGGGGGCTCAATGAGCAGTTCTTC. Translation gives CASSQDFIAGGLNEQFF.